Below, 17 T cell receptor beta chains from the same sample are listed, as sequenced in a study of shared clonotypes between healthy human individuals. Generated by immunoSEQ multiplex PCR, the TCRdb table keeps only in-frame clones and is missing some. Among some 630,000 clones listed, 60% to 80% were seen once. Sequencing used memory CD4+ T cells sorted from blood. Noted subset: CD45RA-negative fraction. The receptors were sampled from a woman between 25 and 40 years old in good health.

DNA for the CDR3: TGTGCCAGCAGCTTCGAGGGAGGGCAGCCCCAGCATTTT. Residues: CASSFEGGQPQHF. The chain links TRBV7-9 to TRBJ1-5, with D unresolved. The CDR3 is 13 amino acids. V was clipped by 3 bases and J by 7 bases, with 10 bases between them. Germline-derived CDR1 and CDR2 are SEHNR and FQNEAQ (reference sequence).

The chain uses TRBV7-3 and TRBJ2-7, with TRBD1 as a possible D gene (5 bases). In germline, CDR1 is SGHTA, CDR2 FQGTGA. Trimming cost V 2 bases and J 2 bases, with 13 bases left between them. This CDR3 is 15 amino acids long. In DNA, the CDR3 is TGTGCCAGCAGCTTATTTCCTGGGGCTGCCTACGAGCAGTACTTC. It is translated as CASSLFPGAAYEQYF. Variable domain in full (rest from reference TRBV7-3 and TRBJ2-7): GAGVSQTPSNKVTEKGKYVELRCDPISGHTALYWYRQSLGQGPEFLIYFQGTGAADDSGLPNDRFFAVRPEGSVSTLKIQRTERGDSAVYLCASSLFPGAAYEQYFGPGTRLTVT.

CDR3 amino acids: CASSSLRYNEQFF. CDR3 coding DNA: TGTGCCAGTAGCTCCCTTAGATACAATGAGCAGTTCTTC. V and J are TRBV19 and TRBJ2-1; D is unclear. Trimming shortened V by 6 bases and J by 4 bases, and 10 bases separated the two germline ends. This CDR3 has 13 residues. Germline lookup yields CDR1 LNHDA and CDR2 SQIVND (reference sequence).

V gene TRBV5-1 combines with J gene TRBJ2-1; 10 bases line up with TRBD2. The germline CDR1 and CDR2 sequences are SGHRS and YFSETQ. The CDR3 is 14 residues long. Unmatched junction bases numbered 11, after V lost 9 bases and J lost 8 bases. Written as DNA, the CDR3 is TGCGCCACACAAACGCTAGCGGGAGTATATGAGCAGTTCTTC. Translating gives CATQTLAGVYEQFF.

The chain recombines TRBV28 with TRBJ2-3; 8 positions agree with TRBD2. Germline V gene sequence: CDR1 MDHEN, CDR2 SYDVKM. This CDR3 comprises 14 residues. V shed 4 bases and J 4 bases; nucleotides not matched to a gene: 4. CDR3 sequence (DNA): TGTGCCAGCAGTTCTTCAGCGGGAGCAGATACGCAGTATTTT. Its protein is CASSSSAGADTQYF.

This chain joins TRBV4-1 and TRBJ2-2; 7 bases are a match to TRBD1. Germline-derived CDR1 and CDR2 are MGHRA and YSYEKL. J was trimmed by 6 bases and V by 5 bases; bases with no gene match: 15. CDR3 length: 17 amino acids. CDR3: CASSFNDQGVIAGELFF. The CDR3 nucleotides are TGCGCCAGCAGCTTCAATGACCAGGGGGTGATCGCCGGGGAGCTGTTTTTT.

The chain has TRBV29-1 and TRBJ2-7; no reliable D call. With 6 bases removed from V and 2 bases from J, the gap between germline ends came to 17 bases. The CDR3 extends over 14 amino acids. Looked up from germline, CDR1 is SQVTM and CDR2 is ANQGSEA. The CDR3 region is CSVVPFVSTYEQYF. The CDR3 nucleotides are TGCAGCGTCGTACCCTTCGTTAGTACCTACGAGCAGTACTTC.

The chain joins TRBV14 to TRBJ2-6, with D perhaps TRBD2 (5 bases). Trimming removed 3 bases from V and 0 bases from J, with 12 bases in between. Germline CDR1 and CDR2: SGHDN and FVKESK. This CDR3 has 17 amino acids. CDR3 in DNA: TGTGCCAGCAGCCATGGACTTAAGAGCTCTGGGGCCAACGTCCTGACTTTC. As protein: CASSHGLKSSGANVLTF.

This chain uses TRBV10-3 with TRBJ1-1; 8 nucleotides agree with TRBD1. CDR1 and CDR2 from the germline V gene are ENHRY and SYGVKD. V gave up 10 bases and J gave up 1 base; unmatched junction bases: 11. The CDR3 runs to 15 residues. CDR3 protein: CASQGTGGENTEAFF. The DNA of the CDR3 is TGTGCCAGCCAGGGAACAGGGGGAGAGAACACTGAAGCTTTCTTT.

The chain links TRBV25-1 to TRBJ2-3; 7 bases align to TRBD1. The CDR3 covers 15 residues. V lost 8 bases, J lost 4 bases, and 12 bases stayed unmatched. Looked up from germline, CDR1 is MGHDK and CDR2 is SYGVNS. The CDR3: CASAQTGYVADTQYF. CDR3 nucleotide sequence: TGTGCCAGCGCGCAGACAGGGTATGTCGCAGATACGCAGTATTTT.

The rearrangement uses TRBV5-1 and TRBJ2-7; TRBD1 matches 9 bases. Per the germline V gene, CDR1 is SGHRS and CDR2 is YFSETQ. Losses at the gene ends were 0 bases for V and 1 base for J; bases not matched to a gene: 8. The CDR3 consists of 17 residues. CDR3 amino acids: CASSLDPVGQGSYEQYF. In DNA form, the CDR3 reads TGCGCCAGCAGCTTGGACCCGGTGGGACAGGGATCCTACGAGCAGTACTTC.

Turning to this clone: The junction and the germline gene differ at one end; a read error may be behind it. V and J are TRBV9 and TRBJ2-7; D is possibly TRBD1 or TRBD2 (5 bases each). The CDR3 is 15 amino acids. Germline V CDR1 and CDR2: SGDLS, YYNGEE. CDR3 residues: CASSLGDRDFYEQYF. The CDR3, as DNA: TGCGCCAGCAGCTTGGGGGATCGGGATTTCTACGAGCAGTACTTC.

J is TRBJ2-1 and V is TRBV30, with 10 nucleotides matching TRBD2. V was clipped by 3 bases and J by 6 bases; unmatched bases: 8. The germline V gene has CDR1 GTSNPN and CDR2 SVGIG (reference sequence). The CDR3 runs to 15 residues. The CDR3 nucleotides are TGTGCCTGGAGAGGGCCTAGCGGGAGTCTCAATGAGCAGTTCTTC. Its protein product is CAWRGPSGSLNEQFF.

This chain connects TRBV28 to TRBJ2-2; no reliable D call. The CDR3 totals 14 residues. Trimming removed 3 bases at V and 7 bases at J, with 12 bases between. In germline, CDR1 is MDHEN, CDR2 SYDVKM. CDR3 residues: CASSFASYSGELFF. The CDR3 nucleotides are TGTGCCAGCAGTTTCGCGTCTTACAGCGGGGAGCTGTTTTTT.

The chain recombines TRBV7-2 with TRBJ2-7; D not certain. The V gene lost 1 base and the J gene lost 2 bases, with 6 bases spanning the gap. The CDR3 covers 13 residues. CDR1 and CDR2 (germline): SGHTA, FQGNSA. CDR3 bases: TGTGCCAGCAGCTTAGACAAAGCCTACGAGCAGTACTTC. Translation: CASSLDKAYEQYF.

This clone was observed a handful of times. The chain carries TRBV5-4 and TRBJ1-5, with 9 bases lining up with TRBD1. The CDR3 is 14 amino acids. Germline V gene sequence: CDR1 SGHNT, CDR2 YYREEE (reference sequence). V gave up 4 bases and J gave up 5 bases; unmatched junction bases: 4. CDR3 sequence: CASSLRDRDQPQHF. CDR3 bases: TGTGCCAGCAGCCTAAGGGACAGGGATCAGCCCCAGCATTTT.

The chain couples TRBV7-1 to TRBJ1-5; 7 positions match TRBD1. TRBV7-1 is an ORF, with its function uncertain. This CDR3 contains 15 residues. The trim removed 6 bases at V and 4 bases at J, leaving 9 bases unmatched. The CDR3 is CASREGAEGNQPQHF. Written as DNA, the CDR3 is TGTGCCAGCAGAGAGGGGGCGGAAGGGAATCAGCCCCAGCATTTT.